The 25 T cell receptor beta chains listed next were all sequenced from one sample in a study of technical replicates of blood from a few donors. Measured with immunoSEQ multiplex PCR; TCRdb has only the in-frame clones, and not every one. Of 80,000 or so clones in the sample, about 95% were seen once. The sample was T cells isolated from PBMCs. All receptors come from a human donor in good health.

Concerning this clone itself: The identical CDR3 is also encoded by other nucleotide sequences in the sample. The chain carries TRBV10-3 and TRBJ1-4; TRBD1 matches 9 bases. From germline, CDR1 is ENHRY and CDR2 SYGVKD. Trimming cost V 6 bases and J 5 bases; bases outside gene matches: 7. CDR3 length equals 15 residues. CDR3 sequence (DNA): TGTGCCATCAGCGAGACCGGGACAGGGAATGAAAAACTGTTTTTT. This codes for CAISETGTGNEKLFF.

The CDR3 reads CASNRAGANVLTF. DNA of the CDR3: TGTGCCAGCAACAGGGCTGGGGCCAACGTCCTGACTTTC. This chain links TRBV6-5 with TRBJ2-6, with D perhaps TRBD1 (6 bases). V lost 7 bases and J lost 2, with 6 bases in between. This CDR3 spans 13 amino acids. CDR1 and CDR2 (germline): MNHEY, SVGAGI.

The chain has TRBV27 and TRBJ2-7; 9 bases fit TRBD2. The length of the CDR3 is 15 residues. J lost 5 bases, V lost 6 bases, and 11 bases had no gene match. CDR1 MNHEY and CDR2 SMNVEV come from the germline V gene (reference sequence). CDR3 DNA: TGTGCCAGCAGACTGATCGGACTAGCGTTCCACGAGCAGTACTTC. Encoded protein: CASRLIGLAFHEQYF.

The chain is built from TRBV7-9 and TRBJ1-2, with a possible D match to TRBD1 (5 bases). CDR3 length: 16 residues. V was cut by 4 bases and J by 8 bases, with 23 bases left in between. The germline V gene encodes CDR1 SEHNR and CDR2 FQNEAQ (reference sequence). The CDR3 coding sequence is TGTGCCAGCAGCTCTAAGCCCCCCGGGGGGGTTGAGGGCTACACCTTC. Its translation is CASSSKPPGGVEGYTF.

This clone was recorded once. CDR3 in amino acids: CSVVVQVPPAFF. CDR3 nucleotide sequence: TGCAGCGTCGTTGTGCAGGTACCTCCGGCTTTCTTT. This chain connects TRBV29-1 to TRBJ1-1; D uncertain. The CDR3 is 12 amino acids. Trimming took off 6 bases at V and 11 bases at J, with 19 bases between the two ends. Germline CDR1 is SQVTM and CDR2 is ANQGSEA. Filled out from reference TRBV29-1 and TRBJ1-1, the complete variable domain reads SAVISQKPSRDICQRGTSLTIQCQVDSQVTMMFWYRQQPGQSLTLIATANQGSEATYESGFVIDKFPISRPNLTFSTLTVSNMSPEDSSIYLCSVVVQVPPAFFGQGTRLTVV.

This chain connects TRBV19 to TRBJ2-1; no reliable D call. Trimming took 0 bases from V and 6 from J, leaving 9 bases between them. Per the germline V gene, CDR1 is LNHDA and CDR2 is SQIVND (reference sequence). The CDR3 extends over 14 amino acids. This CDR3 reads CASSIDLEFNEQFF. CDR3 nucleotide sequence: TGTGCCAGTAGTATAGATCTGGAGTTCAATGAGCAGTTCTTC.

The chain links TRBV6-1 to TRBJ2-7; no definite D call. This CDR3 region has 14 residues. Germline V gene data show CDR1 as MNHNS and CDR2 as SASEGT. Trimming stripped 5 bases from V and 3 bases from J, with 14 bases between. CDR3 sequence reads: CASSSGLLFYEQYF. The CDR3 DNA reads as TGTGCCAGCAGTTCGGGTCTTCTTTTCTACGAGCAGTACTTC.

The chain has TRBV28 and TRBJ2-2; TRBD2 might be the D (6 bases). In germline, CDR1 is MDHEN, CDR2 SYDVKM. V lost 5 bases to trimming and J lost 3 bases, with 10 bases between them. CDR3 size: 14 residues. The CDR3 is CASSGGKDTGELFF. As DNA, the CDR3 is TGTGCCAGCAGTGGAGGGAAAGACACCGGGGAGCTGTTTTTT.

This chain connects TRBV9 to TRBJ2-2; D possibly corresponds to TRBD1 (6 bases). CDR3 length equals 13 residues. Germline assignment: CDR1 SGDLS and CDR2 YYNGEE. Trimming cost V 3 bases and J 9 bases, with 12 bases left between them. The DNA for the CDR3 is TGTGCCAGCAGCGGACAGGCTGCCCGGGAGCTGTTTTTT. Translated: CASSGQAARELFF.

The chain carries TRBV6-5 and TRBJ1-2; 7 positions match TRBD1. The ends lost 0 bases at V and 5 bases at J; junction bases unmatched: 6. CDR1 MNHEY and CDR2 SVGAGI come from the germline V gene. The CDR3 is 15 amino acids. The CDR3 nucleotides are TGTGCCAGCAGTTACTCACAGGGGAAATATTATGGCTACACCTTC. This translates into CASSYSQGKYYGYTF.

The chain recombines TRBV4-3 with TRBJ1-4; 8 bases match TRBD1. CDR3 length: 15 residues. Trimming at V came to 1 base and at J to 8 bases, leaving 6 bases not matched to a gene. Germline loops: CDR1 LGHNA, CDR2 YSLEER. Here the CDR3 reads CASSQVPGGEEKLFF. The DNA of the CDR3 is TGCGCCAGCAGCCAAGTCCCAGGGGGCGAAGAAAAACTGTTTTTT.

The V gene is TRBV27, the J gene TRBJ1-4; possibly TRBD1 for D (6 bases). CDR1 MNHEY and CDR2 SMNVEV come from the germline V gene (reference sequence). The V and J ends lost 6 bases and 6 bases respectively, with 14 bases between them. CDR3 length equals 14 residues. The CDR3 is CASRLQGVDEKLFF. CDR3 coding DNA: TGTGCCAGCAGGCTACAGGGAGTAGATGAAAAACTGTTTTTT.

This clone has just a few counts. J is TRBJ2-2 and V is TRBV7-9; tentative D call: TRBD1 (6 bases). This CDR3 has 13 residues. Deletions cut 6 bases from V and 7 bases from J, with 12 bases between. Germline loops: CDR1 SEHNR, CDR2 FQNEAQ (reference sequence). As DNA, the CDR3 is TGTGCCAGCAGTTACAGGGTAGACGGGGAGCTGTTTTTT. It is translated as CASSYRVDGELFF.

This chain links TRBV30 with TRBJ1-4, with D possibly matching TRBD1 (5 bases). V was clipped by 5 bases and J by 3 bases, with 22 bases between them. The CDR3 loop spans 17 amino acids. CDR1 and CDR2 (germline): GTSNPN, SVGIG (reference sequence). The DNA for the CDR3 is TGTGCCTGGGATGGGGCGGGAGCCTTTCCCTCTAATGAAAAACTGTTTTTT. Protein: CAWDGAGAFPSNEKLFF.

The chain's CDR3 is CASSSQEDTEAFF. CDR3 coding DNA: TGTGCCAGCAGCTCGCAGGAAGACACTGAAGCTTTCTTT. This chain joins TRBV11-3 and TRBJ1-1, with D unclear. Germline V lookup: CDR1 SGHNT, CDR2 YENEEA. Trimming removed 4 bases at V and 3 bases at J, with 9 bases between. There are 13 residues in the CDR3.

The CDR3 DNA sequence: TGTGCCAGCAGGGGATCGGGGGGCACCGGGGAGCTGTTTTTT. Its protein product is CASRGSGGTGELFF. The chain is built from TRBV6-4 and TRBJ2-2; 7 nucleotides agree with TRBD2. Per germline, CDR1 MRHNA and CDR2 SNTAGT. The CDR3 runs 14 residues. With 6 bases clipped from V and 4 bases from J, the junction kept 5 bases outside the gene matches.

The V call is TRBV23-1, the J call TRBJ2-7; tentative D call: TRBD2 (6 bases). TRBV23-1 is recorded as an ORF, its role being uncertain. This CDR3 contains 16 residues. The V end was cut by 6 bases, the J end by 2 bases, with 20 bases between. The chain's CDR3 is CASRLTGLPGTYEQYF. CDR3 DNA sequence: TGCGCCAGCAGACTTACCGGACTACCAGGCACCTACGAGCAGTACTTC.

The chain employs TRBV5-1 and TRBJ2-7; TRBD1 matches at 8 bases. After removal of 4 bases from V and 6 bases from J, the junction contained 9 bases not matched to a gene. The CDR3 runs 14 residues. The germline V gene encodes CDR1 SGHRS and CDR2 YFSETQ. CDR3 sequence: CASSHEQGVSEQYF. The CDR3, as DNA: TGCGCCAGCAGCCACGAACAGGGGGTGAGCGAGCAGTACTTC.

The J gene is TRBJ2-7, the V gene TRBV4-1; TRBD1 might be the D (5 bases). Germline loops: CDR1 MGHRA, CDR2 YSYEKL. The length of the CDR3 is 12 residues. Trimming took off 2 bases at V and 7 bases at J, with 9 bases between the two ends. The CDR3 sequence: CASSQQGKEQYF. CDR3 nucleotides: TGCGCCAGCAGCCAACAGGGTAAAGAGCAGTACTTC.

V is TRBV7-2 and J is TRBJ1-5; D may be TRBD1 (6 bases). This CDR3 comprises 15 residues. With 3 bases removed from V and 1 base from J, the gap between germline ends came to 10 bases. Germline assignment: CDR1 SGHTA and CDR2 FQGNSA. The CDR3 here is CASSFHDRSNQPQHF. In DNA, the CDR3 is TGTGCCAGCAGCTTTCATGACAGGAGCAATCAGCCCCAGCATTTT.

The chain links TRBV5-1 to TRBJ2-2; TRBD2 matches 7 bases. The CDR3 length is 18 residues. The junction had 10 bases not matched to a gene; V was cut back by 0 bases and J by 2 bases. CDR1 is SGHRS, CDR2 YFSETQ, per germline. The CDR3, as DNA: TGCGCCAGCAGCTTGGTGCGGGGAGGCGGGAGTAACACCGGGGAGCTGTTTTTT. Translation: CASSLVRGGGSNTGELFF.

The V call is TRBV5-8, the J call TRBJ1-2, with D tentatively TRBD1 (5 bases). This CDR3 spans 14 amino acids. Germline V gives CDR1 SGHTS, CDR2 YDEGEE. V gave up 1 base and J gave up 7 bases, with 14 bases separating them. The CDR3, as DNA: TGTGCCAGCAGCTTGAGTATGCGGGACCCTGGCTACACCTTC. Translated, it gives CASSLSMRDPGYTF.

The chain employs TRBV4-3 and TRBJ2-7; 12 nucleotides match TRBD2. V shed 5 bases, J shed 4 bases, and the junction held 3 bases outside the gene matches. From germline, CDR1 is LGHNA and CDR2 YSLEER. This CDR3 has 14 amino acids. The CDR3 bases are TGCGCCAGCAGCTCTGGGACTAGCGGGTACGAGCAGTACTTC. It encodes CASSSGTSGYEQYF.

The chain is built from TRBV14 and TRBJ1-1, with D perhaps TRBD1 (6 bases). Trimming cost V 4 bases and J 0 bases, with 24 bases left between them. CDR3 length equals 19 residues. Germline V gene sequence: CDR1 SGHDN, CDR2 FVKESK. The CDR3 DNA reads TGTGCCAGCAGCCCACCATTCCGGGACATCGTATTCATGAACACTGAAGCTTTCTTT. As protein: CASSPPFRDIVFMNTEAFF.

This chain uses TRBV11-2 with TRBJ1-1; D uncertain. Between the trimmed V and J ends, which lost 5 bases and 1 base, there was a span of 11 bases. The CDR3 is made up of 14 amino acids. Germline V CDR1 and CDR2: SGHAT, FQNNGV. In DNA, the CDR3 is TGTGCCAGCAGCGAACACTCAGGGAACACTGAAGCTTTCTTT. Translation: CASSEHSGNTEAFF.